This TCR beta chain is from a study of blood T cell repertoires in COVID-19. In the study overall: T cells, B-cell-depleted T cells, or PBMCs provided the cDNA or gDNA that served as material.

As originally analysed: By means of reference gene primer amplification, nucleated cell counts were estimated. Repertoires were generated with immunoSEQ multiplex PCR, while TCRdb's copy carries only in-frame clones and drops some. V and J calls and clone size are given by that table; D and trimming were obtained from the DNA. The repertoire consists of about 150,000 clones, with roughly three quarters occurring once and the leading ten covering less than 5%. This CDR3 contains 14 residues. Germline V gene data show CDR1 as SNHLY and CDR2 as FYNNEI. V was pared by 5 bases and J by 8 bases, with 9 bases of the junction left unmatched.

The chain recombines TRBV2 with TRBJ1-2; 9 nucleotides agree with TRBD1. Sequencing used peripheral blood. The TCR originated in a woman between 65 and 79 years old with COVID-19, enrolled during active disease. This CDR3 reads CASSPQGQGGGYTF. The CDR3 DNA follows: TGTGCCAGCAGTCCACAGGGACAGGGCGGAGGCTACACCTTC.